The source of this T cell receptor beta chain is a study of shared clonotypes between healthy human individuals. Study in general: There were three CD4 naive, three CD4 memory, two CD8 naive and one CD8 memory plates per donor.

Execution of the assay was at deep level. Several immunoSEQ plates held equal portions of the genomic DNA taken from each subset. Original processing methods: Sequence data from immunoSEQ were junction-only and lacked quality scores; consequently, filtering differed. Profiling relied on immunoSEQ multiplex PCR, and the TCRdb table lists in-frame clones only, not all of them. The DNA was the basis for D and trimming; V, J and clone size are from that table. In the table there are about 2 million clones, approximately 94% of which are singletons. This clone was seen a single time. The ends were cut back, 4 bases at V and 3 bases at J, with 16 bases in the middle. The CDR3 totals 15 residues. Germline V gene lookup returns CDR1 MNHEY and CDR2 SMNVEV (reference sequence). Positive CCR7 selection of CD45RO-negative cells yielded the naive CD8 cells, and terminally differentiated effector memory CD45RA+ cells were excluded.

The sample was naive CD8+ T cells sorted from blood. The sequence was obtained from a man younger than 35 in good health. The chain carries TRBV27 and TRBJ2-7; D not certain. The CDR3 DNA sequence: TGTGCCAGCAGTTGGGGTGGACCGACTTACTACGAGCAGTACTTC. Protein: CASSWGGPTYYEQYF.